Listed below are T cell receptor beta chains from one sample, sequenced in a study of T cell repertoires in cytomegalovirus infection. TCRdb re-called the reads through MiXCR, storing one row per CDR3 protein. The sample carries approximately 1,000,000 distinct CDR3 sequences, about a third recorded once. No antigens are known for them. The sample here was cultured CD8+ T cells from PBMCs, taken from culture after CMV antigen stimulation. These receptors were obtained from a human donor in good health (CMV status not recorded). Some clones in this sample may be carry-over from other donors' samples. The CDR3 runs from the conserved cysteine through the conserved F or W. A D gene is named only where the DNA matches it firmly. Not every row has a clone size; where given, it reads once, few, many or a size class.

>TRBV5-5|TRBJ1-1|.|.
CASSLGTTVMSWNTEAFF
TGTGCCAGCAGCTTGGGGACGACAGTGATGTCCTGGAACACTGAAGCTTTCTTT
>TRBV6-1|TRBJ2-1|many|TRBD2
CASSETGLAGGSSYNEQFF
TGTGCCAGCAGTGAAACGGGACTAGCGGGGGGGAGCTCCTACAATGAGCAGTTCTTC
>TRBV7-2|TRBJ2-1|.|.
CASSLERLPTYNEQFF
TGTGCCAGCAGCTTAGAAAGACTCCCCACCTACAATGAGCAGTTCTTC
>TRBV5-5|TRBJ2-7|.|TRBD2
CASSLGEGGYYEQYF
TGTGCCAGCAGCCTCGGGGAGGGTGGCTACTACGAGCAGTACTTC
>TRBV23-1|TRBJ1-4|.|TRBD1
CASIPGTVNEKLFF
TGCGCCAGCATCCCCGGGACAGTTAATGAAAAACTGTTTTTT
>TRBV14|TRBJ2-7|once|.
CASSPLTTYEQYF
TGTGCCAGCAGCCCATTGACGACCTACGAGCAGTACTTC
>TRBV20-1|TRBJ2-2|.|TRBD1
CSARDPGGFTGELFF
TGCAGTGCTAGAGACCCAGGGGGATTCACCGGGGAGCTGTTTTTT
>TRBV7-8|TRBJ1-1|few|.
CASSLARTVLPGAFF
TGTGCCAGCAGCTTAGCCCGGACAGTCCTCCCCGGAGCTTTCTTT
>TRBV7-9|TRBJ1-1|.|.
CASSSPRDKTEAFF
TGTGCCAGCAGCTCCCCTAGAGATAAGACTGAAGCTTTCTTT
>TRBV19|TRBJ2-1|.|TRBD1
CASTGTGHYNEQFF
TGTGCCAGTACGGGGACAGGTCACTACAATGAGCAGTTCTTC
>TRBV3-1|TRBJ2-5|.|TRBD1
CASSQGRDSPRETQYF
TGTGCCAGCAGCCAGGGACGGGACAGCCCCCGGGAGACCCAGTACTTC
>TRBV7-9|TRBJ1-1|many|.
CASSSPRAGEAFF
TGTGCCAGCAGCTCCCCAAGGGCGGGGGAAGCTTTCTTT
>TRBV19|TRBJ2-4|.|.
CASSHRDTAKNIQYF
TGTGCCAGTAGTCACCGGGACACAGCCAAAAACATTCAGTACTTC
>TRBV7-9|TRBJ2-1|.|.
CASNIPRNEQFF
TGTGCCAGCAACATCCCAAGGAATGAGCAGTTCTTC
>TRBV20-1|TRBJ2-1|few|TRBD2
CSARPRLAGDYNEQFF
TGCAGTGCTAGGCCCCGACTAGCGGGGGACTACAATGAGCAGTTCTTC
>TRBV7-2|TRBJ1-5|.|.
CANSLAVGGEPQHF
TGTGCCAACAGCTTAGCGGTGGGGGGAGAGCCCCAGCATTTT